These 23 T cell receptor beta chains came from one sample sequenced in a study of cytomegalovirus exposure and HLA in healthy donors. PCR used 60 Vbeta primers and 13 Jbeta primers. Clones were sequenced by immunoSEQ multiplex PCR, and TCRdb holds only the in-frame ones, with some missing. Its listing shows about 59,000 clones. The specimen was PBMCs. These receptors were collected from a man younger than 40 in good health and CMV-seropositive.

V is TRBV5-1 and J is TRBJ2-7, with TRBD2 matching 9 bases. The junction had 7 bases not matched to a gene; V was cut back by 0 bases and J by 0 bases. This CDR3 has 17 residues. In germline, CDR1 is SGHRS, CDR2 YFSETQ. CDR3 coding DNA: TGCGCCAGCAGCTTGGTTGCTCTAGCGGGAACCTCCTACGAGCAGTACTTC. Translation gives CASSLVALAGTSYEQYF.

This CDR3 is CASSSRVGTEAFF. CDR3 nucleotides: TGTGCCAGCAGCAGCAGGGTGGGGACTGAAGCTTTCTTT. This chain joins TRBV7-2 and TRBJ1-1; D is possibly TRBD1 (5 bases). Germline V lookup: CDR1 SGHTA, CDR2 FQGNSA. The CDR3 sequence is 13 residues long. V lost 5 bases to trimming and J lost 5 bases, with 12 bases between them.

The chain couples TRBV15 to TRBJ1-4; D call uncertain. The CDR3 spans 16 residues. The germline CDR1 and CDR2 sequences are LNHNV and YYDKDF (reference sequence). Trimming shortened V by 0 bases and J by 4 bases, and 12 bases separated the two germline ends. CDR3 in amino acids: CATSRDLGSFNEKLFF. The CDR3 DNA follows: TGTGCCACCAGCAGAGACCTTGGGAGCTTTAATGAAAAACTGTTTTTT.

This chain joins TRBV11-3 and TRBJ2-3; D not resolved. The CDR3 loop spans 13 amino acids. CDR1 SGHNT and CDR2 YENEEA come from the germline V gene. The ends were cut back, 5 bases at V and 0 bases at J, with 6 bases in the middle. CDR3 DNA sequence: TGTGCCAGCAGCCTTTCTAGCACAGATACGCAGTATTTT. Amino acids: CASSLSSTDTQYF.

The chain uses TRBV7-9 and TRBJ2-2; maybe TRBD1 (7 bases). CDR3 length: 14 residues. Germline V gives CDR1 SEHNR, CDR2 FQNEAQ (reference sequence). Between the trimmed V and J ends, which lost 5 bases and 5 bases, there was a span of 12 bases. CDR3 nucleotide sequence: TGTGCCAGCAGCACCCAGGGGGGTACCGGGGAGCTGTTTTTT. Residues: CASSTQGGTGELFF. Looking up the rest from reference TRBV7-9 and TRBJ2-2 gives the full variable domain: DTGVSQNPRHKITKRGQNVTFRCDPISEHNRLYWYRQTLGQGPEFLTYFQNEAQLEKSRLLSDRFSAERPKGSFSTLEIQRTEQGDSAMYLCASSTQGGTGELFFGEGSRLTVL.

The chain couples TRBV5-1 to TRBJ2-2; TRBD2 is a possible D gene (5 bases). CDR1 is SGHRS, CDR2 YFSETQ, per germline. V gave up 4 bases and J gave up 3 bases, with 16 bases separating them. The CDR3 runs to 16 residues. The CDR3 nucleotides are TGCGCCAGCAGCACCAGGACCGGGATTGACACCGGGGAGCTGTTTTTT. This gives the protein CASSTRTGIDTGELFF.

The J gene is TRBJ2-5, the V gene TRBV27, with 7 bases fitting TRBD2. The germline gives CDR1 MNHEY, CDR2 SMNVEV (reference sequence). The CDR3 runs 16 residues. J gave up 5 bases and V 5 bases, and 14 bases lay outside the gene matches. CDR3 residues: CASSPYPSGTMETQYF. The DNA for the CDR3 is TGTGCCAGCAGTCCATACCCCTCGGGGACTATGGAGACCCAGTACTTC.

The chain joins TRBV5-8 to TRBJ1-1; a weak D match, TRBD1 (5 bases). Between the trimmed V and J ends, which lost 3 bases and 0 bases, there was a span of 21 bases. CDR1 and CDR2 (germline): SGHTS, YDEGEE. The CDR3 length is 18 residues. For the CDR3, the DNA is TGTGCCAGCAGCTATTCGGACGGGGGTTTATATATGAACACTGAAGCTTTCTTT. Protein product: CASSYSDGGLYMNTEAFF.

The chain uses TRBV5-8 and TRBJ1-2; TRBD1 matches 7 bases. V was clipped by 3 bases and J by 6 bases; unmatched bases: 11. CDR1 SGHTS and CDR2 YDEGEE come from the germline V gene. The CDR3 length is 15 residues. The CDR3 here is CASSWGNRGWDGYTF. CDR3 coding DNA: TGTGCCAGCAGCTGGGGAAACAGGGGATGGGATGGCTACACCTTC.

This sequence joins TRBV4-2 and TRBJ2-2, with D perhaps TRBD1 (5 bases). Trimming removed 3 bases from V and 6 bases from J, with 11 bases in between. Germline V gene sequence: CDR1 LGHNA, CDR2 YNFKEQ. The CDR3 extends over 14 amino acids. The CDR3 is CASSQDRGAGELFF. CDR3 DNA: TGTGCCAGCAGCCAGGATAGGGGCGCCGGGGAGCTGTTTTTT.

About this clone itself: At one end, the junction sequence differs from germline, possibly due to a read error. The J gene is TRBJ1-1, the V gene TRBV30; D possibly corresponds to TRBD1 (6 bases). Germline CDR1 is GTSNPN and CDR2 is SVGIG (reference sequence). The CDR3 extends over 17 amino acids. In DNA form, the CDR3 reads TGTGCCCGGAGCGCAGGGGCAGCCGATTTATGGAACACTGAAGCTTTCTTT. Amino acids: CARSAGAADLWNTEAFF. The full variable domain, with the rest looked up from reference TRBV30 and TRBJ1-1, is SQTIHQWPATLVQPVGSPLSLECTVEGTSNPNLYWYRQAAGRGLQLLFYSVGIGQISSEVPQNLSASRPQDRQFILSSKKLLLSDSGFYLCARSAGAADLWNTEAFFGQGTRLTVV.

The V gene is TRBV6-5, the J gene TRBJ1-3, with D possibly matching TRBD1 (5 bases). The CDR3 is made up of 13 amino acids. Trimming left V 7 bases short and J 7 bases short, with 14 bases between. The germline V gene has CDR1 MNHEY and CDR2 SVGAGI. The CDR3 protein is CASIGAAPNTIYF. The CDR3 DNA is TGTGCCAGCATTGGGGCCGCCCCGAACACCATATATTTT.

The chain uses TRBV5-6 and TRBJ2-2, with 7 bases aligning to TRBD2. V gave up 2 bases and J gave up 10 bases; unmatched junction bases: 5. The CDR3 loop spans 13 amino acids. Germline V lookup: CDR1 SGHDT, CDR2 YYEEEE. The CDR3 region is CASSFWGREELFF. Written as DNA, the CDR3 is TGTGCCAGCAGCTTCTGGGGGAGGGAGGAGCTGTTTTTT.

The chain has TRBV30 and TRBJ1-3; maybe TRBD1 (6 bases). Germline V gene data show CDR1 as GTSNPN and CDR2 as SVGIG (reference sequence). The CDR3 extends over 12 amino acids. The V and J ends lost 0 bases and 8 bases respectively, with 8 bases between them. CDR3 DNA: TGTGCCTGGAGTGTTTGGGGGCACACCATATATTTT. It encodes CAWSVWGHTIYF.

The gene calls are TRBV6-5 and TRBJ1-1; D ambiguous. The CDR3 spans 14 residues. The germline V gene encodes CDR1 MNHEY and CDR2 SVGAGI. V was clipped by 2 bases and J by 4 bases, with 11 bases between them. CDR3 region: CASSYQARSTEAFF. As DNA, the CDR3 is TGTGCCAGCAGTTACCAGGCCAGGTCCACTGAAGCTTTCTTT.

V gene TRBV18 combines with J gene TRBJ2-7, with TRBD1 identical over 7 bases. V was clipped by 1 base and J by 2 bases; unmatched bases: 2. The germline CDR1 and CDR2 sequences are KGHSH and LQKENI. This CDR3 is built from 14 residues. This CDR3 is CASSPRQGAYEQYF. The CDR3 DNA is TGTGCCAGCTCACCACGGCAGGGGGCCTACGAGCAGTACTTC.

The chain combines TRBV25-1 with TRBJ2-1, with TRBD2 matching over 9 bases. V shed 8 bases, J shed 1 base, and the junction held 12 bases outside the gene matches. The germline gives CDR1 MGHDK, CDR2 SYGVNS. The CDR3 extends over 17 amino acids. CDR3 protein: CASSRGGPVLSYNEQFF. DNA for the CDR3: TGTGCCAGCTCGCGGGGGGGGCCGGTCCTTTCCTACAATGAGCAGTTCTTC.

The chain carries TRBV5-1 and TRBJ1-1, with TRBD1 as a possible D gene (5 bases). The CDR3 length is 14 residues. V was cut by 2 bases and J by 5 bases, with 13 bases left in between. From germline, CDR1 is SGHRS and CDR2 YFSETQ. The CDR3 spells CASSFGAGETEAFF. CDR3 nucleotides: TGCGCCAGCAGCTTCGGGGCGGGAGAAACTGAAGCTTTCTTT.

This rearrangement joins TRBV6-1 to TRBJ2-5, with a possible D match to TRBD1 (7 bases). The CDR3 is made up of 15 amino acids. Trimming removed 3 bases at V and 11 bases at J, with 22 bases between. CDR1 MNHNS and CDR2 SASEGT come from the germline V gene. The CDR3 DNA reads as TGTGCCAGCAGTGAGGATCCGGGACAGAACCGGGAGCAGTACTTC. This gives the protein CASSEDPGQNREQYF.

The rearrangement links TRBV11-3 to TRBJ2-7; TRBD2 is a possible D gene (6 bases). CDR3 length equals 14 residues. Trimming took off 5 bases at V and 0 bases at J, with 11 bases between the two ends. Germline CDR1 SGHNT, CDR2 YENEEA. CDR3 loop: CASSGRGDSYEQYF. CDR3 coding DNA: TGTGCCAGCAGCGGTCGCGGGGACTCCTACGAGCAGTACTTC.

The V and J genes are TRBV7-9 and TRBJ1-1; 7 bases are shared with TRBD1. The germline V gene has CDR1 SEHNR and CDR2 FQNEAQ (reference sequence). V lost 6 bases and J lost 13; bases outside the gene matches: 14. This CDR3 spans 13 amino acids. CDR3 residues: CASSSERGQTCFF. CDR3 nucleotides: TGTGCCAGCAGTTCCGAAAGGGGACAGACATGTTTCTTT.

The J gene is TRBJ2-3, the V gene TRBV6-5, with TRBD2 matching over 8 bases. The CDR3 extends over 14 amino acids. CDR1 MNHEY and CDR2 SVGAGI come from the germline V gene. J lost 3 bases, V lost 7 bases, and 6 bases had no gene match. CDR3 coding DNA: TGTGCCAGCATGTTTAGACTAGCGACAGATACGCAGTATTTT. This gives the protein CASMFRLATDTQYF.

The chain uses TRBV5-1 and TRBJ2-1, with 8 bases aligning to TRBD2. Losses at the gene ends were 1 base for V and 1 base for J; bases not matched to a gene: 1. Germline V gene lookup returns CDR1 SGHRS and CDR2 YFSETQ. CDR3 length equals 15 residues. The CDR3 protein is CASSLREGSYNEQFF. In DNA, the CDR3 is TGCGCCAGCAGCTTGCGGGAGGGTTCCTACAATGAGCAGTTCTTC.